Listed here are 10 T cell receptor beta chains from one sample, sequenced in a study of vaccination effects on CD4 cells after COVID-19. Viral peptide pools were used in the ViraFEST assay to expand antigen-specific CD4+ T cells, and sequencing came afterward. Culturing for roughly 9 days preceded CD4+ T cell isolation. Documented for the person is a PCR-confirmed SARS-CoV-2 infection occurring between March and December 2020. Their antigen targets remain unknown. The repertoire was sequenced with immunoSEQ multiplex PCR; TCRdb's copy has only in-frame clones and lacks some. This sample has 22,000 or so clones, with just under 75% found just once. Material: CD4+ T cells from PBMCs cultured with a peptide pool, obtained before COVID-19 vaccination. The receptors were gathered from a human donor who had a prior SARS-CoV-2 infection.

The chain links TRBV27 to TRBJ2-7; D could derive from TRBD1 or TRBD2 (7 bases each). This CDR3 spans 18 amino acids. Trimming shortened V by 7 bases and J by 2 bases, and 27 bases separated the two germline ends. CDR1 MNHEY and CDR2 SMNVEV come from the germline V gene (reference sequence). DNA for the CDR3: TGTGCCAGCACCTCTTGGGGGGGGTCCGGGACAGCTACCTACGAGCAGTACTTC. Protein product: CASTSWGGSGTATYEQYF.

J is TRBJ2-2 and V is TRBV6-5, with no clear D. CDR1 and CDR2 from the germline V gene are MNHEY and SVGAGI. The CDR3 loop spans 15 amino acids. Trimming shortened V by 5 bases and J by 5 bases, and 15 bases separated the two germline ends. The CDR3 coding sequence is TGTGCCAGCAGTCAGATACACAGTGGGACCGGGGAGCTGTTTTTT. This sequence encodes CASSQIHSGTGELFF.

The chain combines TRBV11-3 with TRBJ2-2; D is uncertain. V was pared by 3 bases and J by 3 bases, with 8 bases between. The V gene's germline CDR1 is SGHNT and CDR2 YENEEA. This CDR3 comprises 14 residues. CDR3 in amino acids: CASSLNTYTGELFF. The CDR3 region has the DNA TGTGCCAGCAGCTTGAACACCTACACCGGGGAGCTGTTTTTT.

This chain links TRBV9 with TRBJ2-7; the match to TRBD2 covers 9 bases. The CDR3 is 16 residues long. Germline CDR1 is SGDLS and CDR2 is YYNGEE. J lost 3 bases, V lost 0 bases, and 7 bases had no gene match. The CDR3 DNA reads TGTGCCAGCAGCGTAGGTCCCTCGACTAGCGGCTACGAGCAGTACTTC. It encodes CASSVGPSTSGYEQYF.

This clone was detected a few times. The chain couples TRBV7-3 to TRBJ1-1; D gene ambiguous. This CDR3 has 13 amino acids. The germline V and J ends were trimmed by 0 bases and 3 bases, with 5 bases remaining between them. Germline CDR1 reads SGHTA; CDR2 reads FQGTGA. The CDR3 protein is CASSLTEDTEAFF. As DNA, the CDR3 is TGTGCCAGCAGCTTAACGGAAGACACTGAAGCTTTCTTT.

This clone turned up a few times. The chain is built from TRBV9 and TRBJ2-3, with a tentative D call TRBD2 (6 bases). This CDR3 is built from 15 residues. Looked up from germline, CDR1 is SGDLS and CDR2 is YYNGEE. The V end was cut by 2 bases, the J end by 4 bases, with 14 bases between. The CDR3 region is CASSVSGLVPDTQYF. As DNA, the CDR3 is TGTGCCAGCAGCGTGTCGGGACTGGTTCCAGATACGCAGTATTTT.

This chain uses TRBV29-1 with TRBJ2-5; D is uncertain. Trimming shortened V by 1 base and J by 2 bases, and 8 bases separated the two germline ends. Germline loops: CDR1 SQVTM, CDR2 ANQGSEA. The CDR3 loop spans 13 amino acids. The CDR3 nucleotides read TGCAGCGTTGAAGTGTCGGTGCAAGAGACCCAGTACTTC. Residues: CSVEVSVQETQYF. The full variable domain, its missing parts supplied by reference TRBV29-1 and TRBJ2-5, is SAVISQKPSRDICQRGTSLTIQCQVDSQVTMMFWYRQQPGQSLTLIATANQGSEATYESGFVIDKFPISRPNLTFSTLTVSNMSPEDSSIYLCSVEVSVQETQYFGPGTRLLVL.

The chain couples TRBV4-3 to TRBJ1-4; the match to TRBD1 covers 8 bases. The ends lost 0 bases at V and 7 bases at J; junction bases unmatched: 4. CDR3 size: 15 residues. Germline loops: CDR1 LGHNA, CDR2 YSLEER. The CDR3 loop is CASSQDGQGAEKLFF. CDR3 sequence (DNA): TGCGCCAGCAGCCAAGATGGGCAGGGGGCTGAAAAACTGTTTTTT.

This clone was detected a few times. The rearrangement links TRBV5-4 to TRBJ2-7, with 8 bases lining up with TRBD1. Trimming at V came to 3 bases and at J to 2 bases, leaving 4 bases not matched to a gene. Germline V gene data show CDR1 as SGHNT and CDR2 as YYREEE (reference sequence). The CDR3 loop spans 14 amino acids. CDR3: CASSSQQGAYEQYF. For the CDR3, the DNA is TGTGCCAGCAGCTCCCAACAGGGGGCCTACGAGCAGTACTTC.

This chain uses TRBV19 with TRBJ1-4; D gene unclear. Trimming removed 3 bases at V and 8 bases at J, with 13 bases between. This CDR3 region has 14 residues. The germline CDR1 and CDR2 sequences are LNHDA and SQIVND (reference sequence). CDR3 in DNA: TGTGCCAGTAGTATTACGAAGGTGGTGGAAAAACTGTTTTTT. Its protein is CASSITKVVEKLFF.